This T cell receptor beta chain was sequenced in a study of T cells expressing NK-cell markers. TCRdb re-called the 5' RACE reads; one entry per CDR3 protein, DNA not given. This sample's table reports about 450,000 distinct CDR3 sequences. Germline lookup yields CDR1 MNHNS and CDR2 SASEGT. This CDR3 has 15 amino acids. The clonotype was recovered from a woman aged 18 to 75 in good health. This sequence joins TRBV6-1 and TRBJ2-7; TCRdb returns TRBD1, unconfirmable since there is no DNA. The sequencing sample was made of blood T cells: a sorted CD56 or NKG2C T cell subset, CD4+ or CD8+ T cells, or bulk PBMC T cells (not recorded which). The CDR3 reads CASNQGGSFSYEQYF.